This entry lists 21 T cell receptor beta chains sequenced from one sample in a study of PD-1 blockade in classical Hodgkin lymphoma. No patient escaped relapse after autologous stem cell transplantation, and brentuximab vedotin exposure varied. Assay: immunoSEQ multiplex PCR; the TCRdb copy retains only in-frame clones and omits some. The sample includes 50,000 to 85,000 clones, around 75% of them seen just once. The sequenced sample was peripheral blood mononuclear cells (PBMCs), obtained before the second cycle of nivolumab. The receptors derive from a human donor with classical Hodgkin lymphoma.

The chain combines TRBV5-6 with TRBJ2-7, with D possibly matching TRBD2 (6 bases). Per the germline V gene, CDR1 is SGHDT and CDR2 is YYEEEE. V was clipped by 4 bases and J by 3 bases, with 14 bases between them. This CDR3 has 14 amino acids. The CDR3 nucleotides are TGTGCCAGCAGCGTCCGGGAGCATCTCTACGAGCAGTACTTC. Translated, it gives CASSVREHLYEQYF.

The rearrangement links TRBV7-2 to TRBJ2-7; tentatively, D is TRBD1 or TRBD2 (6 bases each). V was shortened by 5 bases and J by 3 bases, with 17 bases between the two germline ends. The CDR3 runs to 15 residues. Germline CDR1 and CDR2: SGHTA and FQGNSA. The CDR3 region has the DNA TGTGCCAGCAGCGAGAGTGCCGGGGGCAACTACGAGCAGTACTTC. Translated, it gives CASSESAGGNYEQYF.

This clone has more than one count but fewer than ten. The chain joins TRBV21-1 to TRBJ1-2; the table calls TRBD1, which could not be checked here. TRBV21-1 is a pseudogene segment. The CDR3 spans 13 residues. The CDR3 region is CASARQGEVGYTF. The CDR3 DNA is TGTGCCAGCGCCAGACAGGGAGAGGTTGGCTACACCTTC.

In this sample, this clone turned up a few times. This chain connects TRBV28 to TRBJ1-1, with 9 bases identical to TRBD1. V gave up 5 bases and J gave up 0 bases; unmatched junction bases: 13. The CDR3 is 18 amino acids. The germline V gene encodes CDR1 MDHEN and CDR2 SYDVKM. CDR3: CASSPIGPWTGVNTEAFF. CDR3 nucleotide sequence: TGTGCCAGCAGTCCTATAGGCCCGTGGACAGGGGTGAACACTGAAGCTTTCTTT.

This clone was detected only a few times. This rearrangement joins TRBV28 to TRBJ1-2, with TRBD1 identical over 12 bases. The CDR3 is 16 residues long. V lost 6 bases, J lost 3 bases, and 8 bases stayed unmatched. Germline V gives CDR1 MDHEN, CDR2 SYDVKM. CDR3 amino acids: CASSPGQGARHYGYTF. DNA of the CDR3: TGTGCCAGCAGCCCGGGACAGGGGGCGCGTCACTATGGCTACACCTTC.

The table lists this clone with a few counts. The chain employs TRBV4-1 and TRBJ2-1, with D uncertain. The V gene's germline CDR1 is MGHRA and CDR2 YSYEKL. V lost 4 bases and J lost 5, with 3 bases in between. The CDR3 contains 11 residues. CDR3 sequence (DNA): TGCGCCAGCAGCCGAGACAATGAGCAGTTCTTC. It codes for CASSRDNEQFF.

The V call is TRBV18, the J call TRBJ2-5; 10 bases map to TRBD2. Trimming at V came to 4 bases and at J to 1 base, leaving 6 bases not matched to a gene. Germline V lookup: CDR1 KGHSH, CDR2 LQKENI. This CDR3 comprises 16 residues. The CDR3 region is CASSLILAGPQETQYF. DNA for the CDR3: TGTGCCAGCTCACTTATACTAGCGGGGCCCCAAGAGACCCAGTACTTC.

This clone has more than one count but fewer than ten. The genes are TRBV30 and TRBJ1-5; the D gene is possibly TRBD1 (5 bases). The CDR3 totals 13 residues. From germline, CDR1 is GTSNPN and CDR2 SVGIG (reference sequence). Trimming removed 5 bases at V and 0 bases at J, with 8 bases between. The CDR3 bases are TGTGCCTGGCAGGACAATAGCAATCAGCCCCAGCATTTT. This encodes CAWQDNSNQPQHF.

This sequence joins TRBV27 and TRBJ2-3; D is unclear. Germline V gives CDR1 MNHEY, CDR2 SMNVEV (reference sequence). The CDR3 has 13 amino acids. Between the trimmed V and J ends, which lost 3 bases and 2 bases, there was a span of 6 bases. CDR3 residues: CASSFPSTDTQYF. The CDR3 bases are TGTGCCAGCAGTTTTCCCTCCACAGATACGCAGTATTTT.

The chain recombines TRBV27 with TRBJ1-6; possible D gene TRBD1, 5 bases. V was trimmed by 3 bases and J by 9 bases, leaving 12 bases between them. Germline CDR1 and CDR2: MNHEY and SMNVEV (reference sequence). The CDR3 consists of 14 residues. The DNA of the CDR3 is TGTGCCAGCAGTTTCAATCAGGGTGGTTCACCCCTCCACTTT. This gives the protein CASSFNQGGSPLHF.

The chain is built from TRBV7-6 and TRBJ2-3; TRBD2 matches at 10 bases. There are 18 residues in the CDR3. With V trimmed by 5 bases and J by 3 bases, 14 bases remained unmatched. Germline loops: CDR1 SGHVS, CDR2 FNYEAQ. In DNA, the CDR3 is TGTGCCAGCAGCCAACATCTACCAACTAGCGGGGCTACAGATACGCAGTATTTT. Translating gives CASSQHLPTSGATDTQYF.

CDR3 in amino acids: CASSPVDRVGPPNEKLFF. In DNA form, the CDR3 reads TGTGCCAGCTCCCCGGTGGACAGGGTTGGGCCACCAAATGAAAAACTGTTTTTT. V and J are TRBV18 and TRBJ1-4, with 8 bases that match TRBD1. The CDR3 covers 18 residues. Germline lookup yields CDR1 KGHSH and CDR2 LQKENI. The ends lost 6 bases at V and 5 bases at J; junction bases unmatched: 17.

The chain links TRBV10-3 to TRBJ2-7; possibly TRBD2 for D (6 bases). The V gene lost 7 bases and the J gene lost 4 bases, with 17 bases spanning the gap. The germline CDR1 and CDR2 sequences are ENHRY and SYGVKD. CDR3 length: 14 residues. The CDR3 nucleotides are TGTGCCATCACGGCGGGGCCTCCCTTGTACGAGCAGTACTTC. It is translated as CAITAGPPLYEQYF.

This clone was picked up a small number of times. The rearrangement uses TRBV6-5 and TRBJ1-2; no clear D. The germline V gene encodes CDR1 MNHEY and CDR2 SVGAGI. The V end was cut by 2 bases, the J end by 7 bases, with 11 bases between. This CDR3 region has 13 residues. In DNA form, the CDR3 reads TGTGCCAGCAGTTACAGCTCCGCAGCTGGCTACACCTTC. This translates into CASSYSSAAGYTF.

The V gene is TRBV5-1, the J gene TRBJ1-2; D might be TRBD1 (5 bases). The V end was cut by 4 bases, the J end by 7 bases, with 23 bases between. CDR1 and CDR2 from the germline V gene are SGHRS and YFSETQ. This CDR3 is built from 16 residues. In DNA form, the CDR3 reads TGCGCCAGCAGCCCACTGGGGCAGCAACGGGGGTTTGGCTACACCTTC. It translates to CASSPLGQQRGFGYTF.

With respect to this clone: The sample has other DNA sequences that encode this CDR3 too. CDR3 DNA: TGTGCCAGTAGTATAGGCCAGGGTTACGAGCAGTACTTC. Its translation is CASSIGQGYEQYF. V and J are TRBV19 and TRBJ2-7, with TRBD1 as a possible D gene (5 bases). The ends were cut back, 1 base at V and 4 bases at J, with 8 bases in the middle. Germline assignment: CDR1 LNHDA and CDR2 SQIVND (reference sequence). There are 13 residues in the CDR3.

V is TRBV28 and J is TRBJ1-6, with TRBD1 as a possible D gene (6 bases). The CDR3 totals 15 residues. From germline, CDR1 is MDHEN and CDR2 SYDVKM. V was shortened by 6 bases and J by 4 bases, with 13 bases between the two germline ends. The CDR3: CASREQGPYNSPLHF. CDR3 in DNA: TGTGCCAGCAGGGAACAGGGCCCTTATAATTCACCCCTCCACTTT.

The rearrangement joins TRBV6-5 to TRBJ1-6, with TRBD1 as a possible D gene (6 bases). The germline V gene has CDR1 MNHEY and CDR2 SVGAGI. V was trimmed by 6 bases and J by 8 bases, leaving 17 bases between them. This CDR3 comprises 15 residues. In nucleotides, the CDR3 is TGTGCCAGCAGCCTACAGGGCCCGCTGGATTCACCCCTCCACTTT. Protein product: CASSLQGPLDSPLHF.

This chain uses TRBV6-5 with TRBJ1-2; D is ambiguous. CDR1 MNHEY and CDR2 SVGAGI come from the germline V gene. The CDR3 sequence is 16 residues long. Trimming removed 1 base at V and 3 bases at J, with 15 bases between. CDR3 coding DNA: TGTGCCAGCAGTTACTTAGGGAACGGGGATGACTATGGCTACACCTTC. Protein: CASSYLGNGDDYGYTF.

The gene calls are TRBV4-2 and TRBJ2-7; 7 bases align to TRBD1. The germline gives CDR1 LGHNA, CDR2 YNFKEQ. V trimming: 8 bases; J trimming: 5 bases; junction bases outside the gene matches: 12. The CDR3 totals 14 residues. DNA of the CDR3: TGTGCCAGCTCCCCATCAGGGGGAATTGACGAGCAGTACTTC. Translation: CASSPSGGIDEQYF.

J is TRBJ1-5 and V is TRBV28, with D perhaps TRBD1 (5 bases). Germline CDR1 is MDHEN and CDR2 is SYDVKM. There are 15 residues in the CDR3. Trimming pared 5 bases from V and 0 bases from J, leaving 11 bases between. The CDR3, as DNA: TGTGCCAGCAGTCGCAGGGTTTATAGCAATCAGCCCCAGCATTTT. It is translated as CASSRRVYSNQPQHF.